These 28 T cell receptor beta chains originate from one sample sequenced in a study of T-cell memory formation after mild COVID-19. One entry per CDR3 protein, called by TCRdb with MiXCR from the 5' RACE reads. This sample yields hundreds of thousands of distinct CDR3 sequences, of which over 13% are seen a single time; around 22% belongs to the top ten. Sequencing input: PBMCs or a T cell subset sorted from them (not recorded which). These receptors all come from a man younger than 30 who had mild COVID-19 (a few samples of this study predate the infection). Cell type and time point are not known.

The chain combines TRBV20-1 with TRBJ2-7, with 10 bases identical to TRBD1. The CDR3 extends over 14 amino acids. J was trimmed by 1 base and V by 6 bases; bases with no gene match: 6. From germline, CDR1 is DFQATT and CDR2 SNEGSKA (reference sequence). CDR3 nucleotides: TGCAGTGCCCTCCCGGGACAGGGGTCCTACGAGCAGTACTTC. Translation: CSALPGQGSYEQYF.

CDR3 in DNA: TGTGCCAGCAATTCGGGGGGTGGTGAAAAACTGTTTTTT. Amino acid sequence: CASNSGGGEKLFF. The chain couples TRBV9 to TRBJ1-4; maybe TRBD1 (5 bases). The germline V gene encodes CDR1 SGDLS and CDR2 YYNGEE. The CDR3 spans 13 residues. V was cut by 6 bases and J by 7 bases, with 13 bases left in between.

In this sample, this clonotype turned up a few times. The CDR3 sequence is CASSPADRSNEKLFF. CDR3 sequence (DNA): TGTGCCAGCAGTCCGGCAGACAGGTCGAATGAAAAACTGTTTTTT. The chain employs TRBV12-3 or TRBV12-4 and TRBJ1-4, with D tentatively TRBD1 (6 bases). V was trimmed by 5 bases and J by 5 bases, leaving 15 bases between them. CDR3 length: 15 amino acids.

DNA of the CDR3: TGTGCCAGCACCAAATCGGGGACCCAGTACTTC. Its translation is CASTKSGTQYF. The J gene is TRBJ2-5, the V gene TRBV7-8; D unclear. CDR1 SGHVS and CDR2 FQNEAQ come from the germline V gene. Deletions cut 7 bases from V and 7 bases from J, with 10 bases between. This CDR3 comprises 11 residues.

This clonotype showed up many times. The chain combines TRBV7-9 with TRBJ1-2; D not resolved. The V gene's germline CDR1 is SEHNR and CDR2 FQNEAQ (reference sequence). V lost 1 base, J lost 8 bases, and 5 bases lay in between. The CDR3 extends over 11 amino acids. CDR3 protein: CASSLEVGYTF. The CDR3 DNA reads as TGTGCCAGCAGCTTAGAGGTCGGCTACACCTTC.

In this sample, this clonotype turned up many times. This CDR3 is CSARRGANQPQHF. The CDR3, as DNA: TGCAGTGCTAGACGGGGGGCGAATCAGCCCCAGCATTTT. V gene TRBV20-1 combines with J gene TRBJ1-5, with D perhaps TRBD1 (6 bases). Germline CDR1 is DFQATT and CDR2 is SNEGSKA (reference sequence). This CDR3 has 13 residues. The ends were cut back, 2 bases at V and 4 bases at J, with 9 bases in the middle.

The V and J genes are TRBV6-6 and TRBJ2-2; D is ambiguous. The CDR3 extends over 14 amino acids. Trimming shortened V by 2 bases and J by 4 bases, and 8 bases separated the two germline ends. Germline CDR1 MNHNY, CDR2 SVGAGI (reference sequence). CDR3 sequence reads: CASSYGSGTGELFF. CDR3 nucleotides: TGTGCCAGCAGTTACGGTAGTGGCACCGGGGAGCTGTTTTTT.

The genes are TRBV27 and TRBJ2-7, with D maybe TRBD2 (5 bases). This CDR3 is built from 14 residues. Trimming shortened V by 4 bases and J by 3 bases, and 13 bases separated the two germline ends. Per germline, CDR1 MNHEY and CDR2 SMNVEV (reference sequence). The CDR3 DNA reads TGTGCCAGCAGTTCTAGTCTAGCCCACTACGAGCAGTACTTC. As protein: CASSSSLAHYEQYF.

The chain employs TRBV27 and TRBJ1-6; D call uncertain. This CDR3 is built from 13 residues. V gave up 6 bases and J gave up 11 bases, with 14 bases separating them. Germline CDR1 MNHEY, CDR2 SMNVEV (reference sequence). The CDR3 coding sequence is TGTGCCAGCAGCTTCACCTCGGCCGCACCCCTCCACTTT. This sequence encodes CASSFTSAAPLHF.

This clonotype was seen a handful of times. CDR3 region: CASSLNDPDPTGANYGYTF. CDR3 sequence (DNA): TGTGCCAGCAGCTTAAATGACCCGGACCCAACTGGAGCTAACTATGGCTACACCTTC. The gene calls are TRBV7-6 and TRBJ1-2; D is uncertain. Germline loops: CDR1 SGHVS, CDR2 FNYEAQ. Trimming stripped 2 bases from V and 0 bases from J, with 22 bases between. CDR3 size: 19 residues.

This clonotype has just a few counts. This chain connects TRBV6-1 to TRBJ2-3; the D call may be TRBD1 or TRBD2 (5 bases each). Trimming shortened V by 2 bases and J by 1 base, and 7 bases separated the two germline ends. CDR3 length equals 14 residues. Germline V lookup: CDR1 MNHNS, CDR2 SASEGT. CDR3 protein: CASSERGRTDTQYF. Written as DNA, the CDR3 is TGTGCCAGCAGTGAAAGGGGACGCACAGATACGCAGTATTTT.

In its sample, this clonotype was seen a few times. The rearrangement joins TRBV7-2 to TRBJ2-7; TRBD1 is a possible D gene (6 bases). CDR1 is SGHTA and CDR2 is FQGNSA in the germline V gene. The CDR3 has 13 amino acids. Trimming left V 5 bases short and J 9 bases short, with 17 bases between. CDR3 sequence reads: CASSAHRDTGQYV. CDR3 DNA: TGTGCCAGCAGCGCACACCGGGACACCGGGCAGTACGTC.

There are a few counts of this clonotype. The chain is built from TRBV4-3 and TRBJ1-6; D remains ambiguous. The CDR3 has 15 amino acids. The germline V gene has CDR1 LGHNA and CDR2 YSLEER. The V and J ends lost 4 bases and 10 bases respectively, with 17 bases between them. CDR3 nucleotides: TGCGCCAGCAGCCCAAGTGCCACTCCCTACTCACCCCTCCACTTT. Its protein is CASSPSATPYSPLHF.

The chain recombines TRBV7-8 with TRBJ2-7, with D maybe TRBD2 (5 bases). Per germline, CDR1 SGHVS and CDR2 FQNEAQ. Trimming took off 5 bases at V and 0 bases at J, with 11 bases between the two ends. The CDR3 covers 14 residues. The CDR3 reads CASSPREGSYEQYF. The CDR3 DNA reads TGTGCCAGCAGCCCCCGCGAGGGCTCCTACGAGCAGTACTTC.

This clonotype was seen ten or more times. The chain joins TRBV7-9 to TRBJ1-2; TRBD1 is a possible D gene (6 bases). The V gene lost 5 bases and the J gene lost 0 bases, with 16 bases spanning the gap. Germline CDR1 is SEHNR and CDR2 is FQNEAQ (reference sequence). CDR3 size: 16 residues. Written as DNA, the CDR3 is TGTGCCAGCAGCGCTACACGGGACACCTCTAACTATGGCTACACCTTC. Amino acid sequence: CASSATRDTSNYGYTF.

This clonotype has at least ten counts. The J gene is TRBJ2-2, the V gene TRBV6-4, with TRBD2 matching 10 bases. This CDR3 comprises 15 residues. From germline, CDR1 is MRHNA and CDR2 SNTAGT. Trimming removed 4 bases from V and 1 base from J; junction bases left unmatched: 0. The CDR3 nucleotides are TGTGCCAGCAGTGGACTAGCGGGGAACACCGGGGAGCTGTTTTTT. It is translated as CASSGLAGNTGELFF.

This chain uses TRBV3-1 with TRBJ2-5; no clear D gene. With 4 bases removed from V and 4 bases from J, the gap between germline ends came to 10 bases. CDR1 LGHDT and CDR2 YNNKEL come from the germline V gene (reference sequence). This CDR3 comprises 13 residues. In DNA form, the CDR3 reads TGTGCCAGCAGCCTAGTCACGGTAGAGACCCAGTACTTC. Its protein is CASSLVTVETQYF.

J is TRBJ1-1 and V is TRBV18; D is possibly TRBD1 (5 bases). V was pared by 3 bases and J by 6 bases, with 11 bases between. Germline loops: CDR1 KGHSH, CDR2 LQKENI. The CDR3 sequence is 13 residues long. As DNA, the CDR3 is TGTGCCAGCTCACCCTTTGGGACGCCTGAAGCTTTCTTT. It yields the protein CASSPFGTPEAFF.

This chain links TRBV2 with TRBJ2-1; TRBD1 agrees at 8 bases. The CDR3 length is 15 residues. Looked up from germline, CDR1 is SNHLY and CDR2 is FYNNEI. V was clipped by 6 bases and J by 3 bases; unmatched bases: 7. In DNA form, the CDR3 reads TGTGCCAGCAGACTGGACAGGGCGGACTACAATGAGCAGTTCTTC. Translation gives CASRLDRADYNEQFF.

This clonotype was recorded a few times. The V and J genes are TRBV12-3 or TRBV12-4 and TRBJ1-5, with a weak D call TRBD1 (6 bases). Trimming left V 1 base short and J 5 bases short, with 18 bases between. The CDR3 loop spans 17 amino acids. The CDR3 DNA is TGTGCCAGCAGTTTAGTTCAGGGGACGACTGCGGATCAGCCCCAGCATTTT. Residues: CASSLVQGTTADQPQHF.

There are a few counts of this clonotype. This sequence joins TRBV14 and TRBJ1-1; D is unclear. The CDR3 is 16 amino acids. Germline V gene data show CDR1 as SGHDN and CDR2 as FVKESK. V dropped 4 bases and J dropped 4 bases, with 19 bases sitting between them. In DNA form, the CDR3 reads TGTGCCAGCAGCCGGGTCCCCAACAGCCCCTTCACTGAAGCTTTCTTT. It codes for CASSRVPNSPFTEAFF. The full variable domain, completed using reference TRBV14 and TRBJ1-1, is EAGVTQFPSHSVIEKGQTVTLRCDPISGHDNLYWYRRVMGKEIKFLLHFVKESKQDESGMPNNRFLAERTGGTYSTLKVQPAELEDSGVYFCASSRVPNSPFTEAFFGQGTRLTVV.

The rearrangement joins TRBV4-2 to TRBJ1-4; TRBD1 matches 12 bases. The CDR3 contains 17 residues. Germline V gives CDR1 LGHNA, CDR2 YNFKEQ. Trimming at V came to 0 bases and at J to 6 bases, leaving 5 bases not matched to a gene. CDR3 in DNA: TGTGCCAGCAGCCAAGATTGGGACAGGGGGCTTTATGAAAAACTGTTTTTT. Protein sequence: CASSQDWDRGLYEKLFF.

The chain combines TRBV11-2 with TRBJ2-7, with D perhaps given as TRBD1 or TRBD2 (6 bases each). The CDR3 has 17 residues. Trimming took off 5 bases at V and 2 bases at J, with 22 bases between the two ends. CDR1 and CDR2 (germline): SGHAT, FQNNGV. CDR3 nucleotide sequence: TGTGCCAGCAGCAATTCGGGTTGGGGGGCGGTCACCTACGAGCAGTACTTC. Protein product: CASSNSGWGAVTYEQYF.

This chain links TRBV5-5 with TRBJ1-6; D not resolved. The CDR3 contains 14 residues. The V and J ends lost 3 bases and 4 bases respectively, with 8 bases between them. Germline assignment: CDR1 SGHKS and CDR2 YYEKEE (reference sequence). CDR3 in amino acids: CASSWTRYNSPLHF. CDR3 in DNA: TGTGCCAGCAGCTGGACTCGTTATAATTCACCCCTCCACTTT.

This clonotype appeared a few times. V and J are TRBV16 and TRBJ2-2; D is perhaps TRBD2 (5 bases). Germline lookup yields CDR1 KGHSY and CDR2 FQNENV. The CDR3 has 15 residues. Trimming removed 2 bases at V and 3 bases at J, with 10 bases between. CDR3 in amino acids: CASSQSSSYTGELFF. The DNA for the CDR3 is TGTGCCAGCAGCCAAAGTTCTAGCTACACCGGGGAGCTGTTTTTT.

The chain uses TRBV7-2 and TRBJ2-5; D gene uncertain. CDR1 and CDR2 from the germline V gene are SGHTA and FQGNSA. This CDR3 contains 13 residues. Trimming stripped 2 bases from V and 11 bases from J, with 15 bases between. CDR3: CASSLNWATPQYF. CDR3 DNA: TGTGCCAGCAGCTTAAATTGGGCCACCCCACAGTACTTC.

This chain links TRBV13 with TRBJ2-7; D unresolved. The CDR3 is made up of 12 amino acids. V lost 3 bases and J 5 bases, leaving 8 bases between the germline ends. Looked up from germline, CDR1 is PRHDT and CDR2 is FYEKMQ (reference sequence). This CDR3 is CASSLGRDEQYV. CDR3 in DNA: TGTGCCAGCAGCTTGGGTAGGGACGAGCAGTACGTC.

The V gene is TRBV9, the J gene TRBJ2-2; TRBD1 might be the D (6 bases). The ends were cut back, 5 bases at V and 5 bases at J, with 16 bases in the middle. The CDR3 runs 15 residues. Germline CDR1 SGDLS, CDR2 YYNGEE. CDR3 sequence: CASSIRGLGTGELFF. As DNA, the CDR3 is TGTGCCAGCAGTATCAGGGGCTTGGGGACCGGGGAGCTGTTTTTT.